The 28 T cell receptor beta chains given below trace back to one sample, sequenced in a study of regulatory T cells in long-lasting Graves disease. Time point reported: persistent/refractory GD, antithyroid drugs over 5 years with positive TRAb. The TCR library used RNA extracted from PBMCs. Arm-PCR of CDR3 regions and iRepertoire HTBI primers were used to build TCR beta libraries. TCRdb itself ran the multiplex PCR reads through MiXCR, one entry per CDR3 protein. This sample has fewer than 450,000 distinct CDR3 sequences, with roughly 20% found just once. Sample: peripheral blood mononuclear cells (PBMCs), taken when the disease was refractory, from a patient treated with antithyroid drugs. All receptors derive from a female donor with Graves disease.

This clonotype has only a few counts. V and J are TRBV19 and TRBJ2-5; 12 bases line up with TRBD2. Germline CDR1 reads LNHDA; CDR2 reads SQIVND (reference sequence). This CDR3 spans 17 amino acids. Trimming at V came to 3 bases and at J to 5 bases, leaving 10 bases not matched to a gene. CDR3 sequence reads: CASSIEASGRARETQYF. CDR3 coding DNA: TGTGCCAGTAGTATTGAGGCTAGCGGGAGGGCCAGGGAGACCCAGTACTTC.

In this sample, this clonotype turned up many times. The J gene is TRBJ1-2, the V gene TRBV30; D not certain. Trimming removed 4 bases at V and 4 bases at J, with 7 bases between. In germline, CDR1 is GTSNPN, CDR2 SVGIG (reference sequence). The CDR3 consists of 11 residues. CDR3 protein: CAWKMGYGYTF. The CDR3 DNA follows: TGTGCCTGGAAGATGGGCTATGGCTACACCTTC.

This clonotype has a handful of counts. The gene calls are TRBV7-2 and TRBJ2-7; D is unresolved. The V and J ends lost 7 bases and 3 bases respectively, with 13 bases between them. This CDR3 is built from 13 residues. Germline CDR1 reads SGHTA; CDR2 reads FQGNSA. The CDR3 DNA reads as TGTGCCAGCACCGTCCCCACCTACTACGAGCAGTACTTC. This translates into CASTVPTYYEQYF.

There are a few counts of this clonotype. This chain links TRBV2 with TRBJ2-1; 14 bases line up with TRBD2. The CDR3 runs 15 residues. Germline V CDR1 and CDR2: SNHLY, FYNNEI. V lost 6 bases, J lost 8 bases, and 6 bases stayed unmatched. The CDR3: CASSLGTSGSDEQFF. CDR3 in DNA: TGTGCCAGCAGCCTCGGGACTAGCGGGAGTGATGAGCAGTTCTTC.

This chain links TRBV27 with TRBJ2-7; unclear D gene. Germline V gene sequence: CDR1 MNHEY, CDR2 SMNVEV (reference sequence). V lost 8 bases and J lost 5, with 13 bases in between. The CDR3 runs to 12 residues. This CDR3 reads CASFHDPNEQYF. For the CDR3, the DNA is TGTGCCAGCTTTCATGACCCCAACGAGCAGTACTTC.

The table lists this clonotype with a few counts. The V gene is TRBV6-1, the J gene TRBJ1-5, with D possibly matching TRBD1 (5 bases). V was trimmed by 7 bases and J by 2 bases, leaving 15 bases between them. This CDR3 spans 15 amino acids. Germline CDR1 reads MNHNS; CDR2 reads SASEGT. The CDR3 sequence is CASTLMRGGNQPQHF. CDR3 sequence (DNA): TGTGCCAGCACCCTCATGAGGGGCGGCAATCAGCCCCAGCATTTT.

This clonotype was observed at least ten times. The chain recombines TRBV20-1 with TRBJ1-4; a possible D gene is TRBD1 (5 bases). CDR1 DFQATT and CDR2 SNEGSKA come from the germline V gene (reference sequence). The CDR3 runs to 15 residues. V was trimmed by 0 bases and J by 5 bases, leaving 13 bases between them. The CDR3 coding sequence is TGCAGTGCTAGAGATATGTCAGGGCAGAATGAAAAACTGTTTTTT. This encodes CSARDMSGQNEKLFF.

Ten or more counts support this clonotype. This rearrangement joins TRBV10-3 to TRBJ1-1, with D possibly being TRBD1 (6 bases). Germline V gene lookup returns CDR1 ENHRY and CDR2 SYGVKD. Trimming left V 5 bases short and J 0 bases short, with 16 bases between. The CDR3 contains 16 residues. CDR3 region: CAISSSWGRLNTEAFF. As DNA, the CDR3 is TGTGCCATCAGTTCATCATGGGGGCGGTTGAACACTGAAGCTTTCTTT.

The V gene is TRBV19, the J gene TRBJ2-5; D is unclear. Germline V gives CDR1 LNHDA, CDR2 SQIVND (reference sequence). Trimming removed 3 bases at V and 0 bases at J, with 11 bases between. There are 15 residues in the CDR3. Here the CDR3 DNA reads TGTGCCAGTAGTATTCGCGGACCCCACCAAGAGACCCAGTACTTC. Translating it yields CASSIRGPHQETQYF.

The chain's CDR3 is CASSYSRTAAKNIQYF. The CDR3 nucleotides are TGTGCCAGCAGTTACTCACGGACAGCCGCCAAAAACATTCAGTACTTC. This chain joins TRBV6-9 and TRBJ2-4, with D possibly matching TRBD1 (6 bases). Trimming removed 3 bases at V and 1 base at J, with 13 bases between. The CDR3 covers 16 residues. CDR1 and CDR2 (germline): MNHGY, SVAAGI.

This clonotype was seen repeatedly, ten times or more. The CDR3, as DNA: TGTGCCAGCAGTTTCCCCGCGGACAGGTCTAGAGCTTTCTTT. Its protein product is CASSFPADRSRAFF. This chain uses TRBV12-3 or TRBV12-4 with TRBJ1-1, with 7 bases matching TRBD1. With 3 bases clipped from V and 10 bases from J, the junction kept 11 bases outside the gene matches. The CDR3 is 14 residues long.

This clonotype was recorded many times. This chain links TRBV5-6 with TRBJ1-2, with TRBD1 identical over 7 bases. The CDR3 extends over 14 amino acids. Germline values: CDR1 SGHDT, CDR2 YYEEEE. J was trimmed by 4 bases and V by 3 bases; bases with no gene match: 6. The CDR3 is CASSYGTVLYGYTF. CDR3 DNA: TGTGCCAGCAGCTATGGGACAGTCCTCTATGGCTACACCTTC.

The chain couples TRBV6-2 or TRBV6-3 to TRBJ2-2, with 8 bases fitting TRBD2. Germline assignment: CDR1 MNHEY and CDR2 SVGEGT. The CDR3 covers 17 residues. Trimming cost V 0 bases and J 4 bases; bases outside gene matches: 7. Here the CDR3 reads CASSYSNGRVGTGELFF. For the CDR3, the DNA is TGTGCCAGCAGTTACTCGAACGGGAGGGTTGGCACCGGGGAGCTGTTTTTT.

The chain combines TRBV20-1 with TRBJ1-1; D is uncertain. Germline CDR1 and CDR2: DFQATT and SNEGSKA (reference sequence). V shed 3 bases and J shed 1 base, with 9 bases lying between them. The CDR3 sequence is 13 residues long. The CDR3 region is CSASSLGNTEAFF. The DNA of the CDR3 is TGCAGTGCTAGTTCTCTGGGGAACACTGAAGCTTTCTTT.

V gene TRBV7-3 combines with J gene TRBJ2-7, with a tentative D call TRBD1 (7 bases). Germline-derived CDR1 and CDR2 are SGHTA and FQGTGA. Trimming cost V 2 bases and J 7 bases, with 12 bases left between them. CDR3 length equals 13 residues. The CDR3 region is CASSLEGAGEQYF. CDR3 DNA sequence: TGTGCCAGCAGCTTAGAGGGGGCGGGGGAGCAGTACTTC.

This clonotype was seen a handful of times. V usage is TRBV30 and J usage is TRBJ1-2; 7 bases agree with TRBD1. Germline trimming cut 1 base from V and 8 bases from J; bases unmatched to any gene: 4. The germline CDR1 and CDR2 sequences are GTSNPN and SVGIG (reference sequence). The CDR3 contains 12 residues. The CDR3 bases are TGTGCCTGGAGTGGACAGGGACGGGGCTACACCTTC. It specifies CAWSGQGRGYTF.

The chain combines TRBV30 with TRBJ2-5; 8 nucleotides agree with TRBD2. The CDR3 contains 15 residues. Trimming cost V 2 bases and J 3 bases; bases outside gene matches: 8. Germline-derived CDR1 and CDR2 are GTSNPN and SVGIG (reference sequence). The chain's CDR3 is CAWSPGLGLKETQYF. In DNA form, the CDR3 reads TGTGCCTGGAGTCCGGGACTAGGATTGAAAGAGACCCAGTACTTC.

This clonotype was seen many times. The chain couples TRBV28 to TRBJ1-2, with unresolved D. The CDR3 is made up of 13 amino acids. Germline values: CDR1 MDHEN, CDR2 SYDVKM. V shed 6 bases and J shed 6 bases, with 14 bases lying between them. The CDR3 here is CASRRIGPDGYTF. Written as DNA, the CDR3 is TGTGCCAGCAGGCGAATTGGACCCGATGGCTACACCTTC.

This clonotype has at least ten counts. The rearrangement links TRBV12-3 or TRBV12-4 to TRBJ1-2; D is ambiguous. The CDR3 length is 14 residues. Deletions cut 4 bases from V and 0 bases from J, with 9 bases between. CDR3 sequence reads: CASSSTPTNYGYTF. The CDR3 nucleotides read TGTGCCAGCAGTTCTACACCTACTAACTATGGCTACACCTTC.

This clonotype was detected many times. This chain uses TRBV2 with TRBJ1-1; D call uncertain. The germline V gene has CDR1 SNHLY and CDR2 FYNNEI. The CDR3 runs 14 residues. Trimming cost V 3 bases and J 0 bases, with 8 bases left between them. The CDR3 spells CASSERPLNTEAFF. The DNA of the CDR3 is TGTGCCAGCAGTGAGAGGCCCTTGAACACTGAAGCTTTCTTT.

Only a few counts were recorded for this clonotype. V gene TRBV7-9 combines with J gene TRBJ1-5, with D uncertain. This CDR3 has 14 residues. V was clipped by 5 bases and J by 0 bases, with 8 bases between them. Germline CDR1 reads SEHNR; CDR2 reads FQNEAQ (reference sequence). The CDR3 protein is CASSPDLSNQPQHF. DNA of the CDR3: TGTGCCAGCAGCCCAGACCTTAGCAATCAGCCCCAGCATTTT.

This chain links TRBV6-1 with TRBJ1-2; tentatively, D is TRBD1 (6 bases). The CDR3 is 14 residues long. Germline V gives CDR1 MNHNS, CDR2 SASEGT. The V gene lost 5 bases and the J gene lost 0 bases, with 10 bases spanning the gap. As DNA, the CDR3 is TGTGCCAGCAGTATACAGGGTTCTAACTATGGCTACACCTTC. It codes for CASSIQGSNYGYTF.

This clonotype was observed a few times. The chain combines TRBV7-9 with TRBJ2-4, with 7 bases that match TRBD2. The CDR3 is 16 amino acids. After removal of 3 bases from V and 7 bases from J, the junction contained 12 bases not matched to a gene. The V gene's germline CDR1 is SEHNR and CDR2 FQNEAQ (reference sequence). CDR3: CASSLQYAGVGNIQYF. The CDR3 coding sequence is TGTGCCAGCAGCTTGCAGTACGCGGGGGTAGGGAACATTCAGTACTTC.

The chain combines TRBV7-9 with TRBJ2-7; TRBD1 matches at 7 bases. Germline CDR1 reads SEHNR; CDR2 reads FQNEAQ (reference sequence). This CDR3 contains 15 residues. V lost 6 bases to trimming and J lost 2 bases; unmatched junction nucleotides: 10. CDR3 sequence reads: CASSPLRQGPYEQYF. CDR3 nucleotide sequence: TGTGCCAGCAGTCCCCTCCGACAGGGTCCCTACGAGCAGTACTTC. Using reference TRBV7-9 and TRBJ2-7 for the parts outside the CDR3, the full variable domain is DTGVSQNPRHKITKRGQNVTFRCDPISEHNRLYWYRQTLGQGPEFLTYFQNEAQLEKSRLLSDRFSAERPKGSFSTLEIQRTEQGDSAMYLCASSPLRQGPYEQYFGPGTRLTVT.

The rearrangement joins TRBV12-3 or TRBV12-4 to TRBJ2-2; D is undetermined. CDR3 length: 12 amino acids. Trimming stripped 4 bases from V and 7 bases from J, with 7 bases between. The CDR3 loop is CASSSTDGELFF. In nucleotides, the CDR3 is TGTGCCAGCAGTTCGACTGACGGGGAGCTGTTTTTT.

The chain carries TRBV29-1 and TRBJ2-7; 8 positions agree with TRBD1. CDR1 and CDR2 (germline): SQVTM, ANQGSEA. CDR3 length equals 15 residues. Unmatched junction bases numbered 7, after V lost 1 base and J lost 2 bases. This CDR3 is CSVEVEQGATYEQYF. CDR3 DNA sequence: TGCAGCGTTGAAGTCGAGCAGGGGGCCACCTACGAGCAGTACTTC.

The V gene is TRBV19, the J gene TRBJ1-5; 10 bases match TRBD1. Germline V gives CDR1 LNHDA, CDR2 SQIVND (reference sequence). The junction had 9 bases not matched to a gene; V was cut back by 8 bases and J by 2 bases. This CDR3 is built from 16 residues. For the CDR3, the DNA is TGTGCCAGTCAAGGGACAGGGGTTTGGGGCAATCAGCCCCAGCATTTT. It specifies CASQGTGVWGNQPQHF.

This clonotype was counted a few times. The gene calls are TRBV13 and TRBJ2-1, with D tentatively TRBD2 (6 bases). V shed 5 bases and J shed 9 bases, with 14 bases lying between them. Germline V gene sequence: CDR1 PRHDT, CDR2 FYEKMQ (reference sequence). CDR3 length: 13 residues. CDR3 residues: CASSPSREAEQFF. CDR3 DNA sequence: TGTGCCAGCAGCCCTTCCAGGGAGGCTGAGCAGTTCTTC.